This entry features one T cell receptor (beta chain) sequence. These data are taken from a study of cytomegalovirus exposure and HLA in healthy donors. For the study at large: HLA-typed donors contributed about 85 million unique TCRs, which were held in an early data release.

The PCR made use of 60 Vbeta and 13 Jbeta primers. Clones were sequenced by immunoSEQ multiplex PCR, and TCRdb holds only the in-frame ones, with some missing. The profile shows roughly 130,000 clones, around 84% of them singletons. Germline trimming cut 0 bases from V and 5 bases from J; bases unmatched to any gene: 5. Germline V lookup: CDR1 SGHTS, CDR2 YDEGEE. The CDR3 is 15 residues long. The specimen sequenced was PBMCs. This sequence joins TRBV5-8 and TRBJ2-7, with 10 bases that match TRBD2. This receptor was identified in a man aged 50 to 59 in good health and CMV-seronegative. CDR3 in DNA: TGTGCCAGCAGCTTGGGCACTAGCGGGGTAAACGAGCAGTACTTC. It specifies CASSLGTSGVNEQYF.